This is a list of T cell receptor beta chains from one sample in a study of T cells after yellow fever vaccination. From the 5' RACE reads, TCRdb called clonotypes with MiXCR, one entry per CDR3 protein. The data hold approximately 600,000 distinct CDR3 sequences, with around 12% observed a single time. The material was PBMCs, obtained on the day of the yellow fever booster vaccination. The source of these receptors is a man aged 25-45 years who received the YFV17D yellow fever vaccine. Each CDR3 is given with its conserved first and last residue. Each record gives: V gene, D gene, clone size, J gene, CDR3 DNA, CDR3 protein. D genes are given only for firm matches. The size field is filled for only some rows; it gives once, few, many or a size class.

TRBV12-3/TRBV12-4	NA	few	TRBJ2-7	TGTGCCAGCAGCTTCCCCAGGGGGCGGGAGGGGTACGAGCAGTACTTC	CASSFPRGREGYEQYF
TRBV11-2	NA	few	TRBJ2-2	TGTGCCAGCAGCTTAGAAACGACTGGGGGTTACACCGGGGAGCTGTTTTTT	CASSLETTGGYTGELFF
TRBV18	TRBD2	NA	TRBJ2-7	TGTGCCAGCTCACCCCCGGGGGGGACATCTTACGAGCAGTACTTC	CASSPPGGTSYEQYF
TRBV5-1	NA	NA	TRBJ1-6	TGCGCCAGCAGCTTGGAACAGGGACATTCACCCCTCCACTTT	CASSLEQGHSPLHF
TRBV20-1	TRBD2	few	TRBJ2-2	TGCAGTGCCCGCTCCGGGAGGGCCGTCGGCGGGGAGCTGTTTTTT	CSARSGRAVGGELFF
TRBV20-1	NA	NA	TRBJ1-3	TGCAGTGCTAGATTAAAGTTTGGAAACACCATATATTTT	CSARLKFGNTIYF
TRBV2	TRBD1	NA	TRBJ1-6	TGTGCCAGCAGAAAGGAGGGCAGGGGGCTTTCACCCCTCCACTTT	CASRKEGRGLSPLHF
TRBV29-1	TRBD2	NA	TRBJ2-1	TGTATTGGAGCGGGAGGCCAATTGGGCAATGAGCAGTTCTTC	CIGAGGQLGNEQFF
TRBV5-6	TRBD2	few	TRBJ2-7	TGTGCCAGCAGCTTGAGACGGGAGGGCCTCTACGAGCAGTACTTC	CASSLRREGLYEQYF
TRBV4-2	TRBD2	few	TRBJ2-7	TGTGCCAGCAGCCAAGGGAACAGGGGCGTAAAGACTAGCGGGAGACACGAGCAGTACTTC	CASSQGNRGVKTSGRHEQYF
TRBV5-6	TRBD1	few	TRBJ2-1	TGTGCCAGCAGCCCCTCAGGGGGTTTGTACAATGAGCAGTTCTTC	CASSPSGGLYNEQFF
TRBV16	NA	NA	TRBJ1-5	TGTGCCAGCAGCCAACAGGGTTTTAGCAATCAGCCCCAGCATTTT	CASSQQGFSNQPQHF
TRBV6-5	NA	NA	TRBJ1-2	TGTGCCAGCAGTTACTTGTCCGGAATCTATGGCTACACCTTC	CASSYLSGIYGYTF
TRBV6-4	TRBD1	NA	TRBJ2-1	TGTGCCAGCAGTAATATCGGGACAGGATACAATGAGCAGTTCTTC	CASSNIGTGYNEQFF
TRBV13	NA	NA	TRBJ2-1	TGTGCCAGCAGCTTAGGCGTAGATGGGCAGTTCTTC	CASSLGVDGQFF
TRBV6-5	TRBD1	NA	TRBJ2-2	TGTGCCAGCAGTTACCCTATGACAGGGAGGAACACCGGGGAGCTGTTTTTT	CASSYPMTGRNTGELFF
TRBV20-1	NA	many	TRBJ1-1	TGCAGTGCTAGAGCCGACACATACACTGAAGCTTTCTTT	CSARADTYTEAFF
TRBV20-1	TRBD2	few	TRBJ2-7	TGCAGTGCTAGTTCGCGGGAGGGCTACGAGCAGTACTTC	CSASSREGYEQYF
TRBV5-4	NA	few	TRBJ2-3	TGTGCCAGTGTGGGGGGACTGGCAGATACGCAGTATTTT	CASVGGLADTQYF
TRBV6-5	NA	few	TRBJ2-5	TGTGCCAGCAGATACCCGGGCGGGGACCAAGAGACCCAGTACTTC	CASRYPGGDQETQYF
TRBV12-3/TRBV12-4	TRBD2	NA	TRBJ2-1	TGTGCCAGCACCTACGGACTAGCGGGAGGGCCGGAGCAGTTCTTC	CASTYGLAGGPEQFF
TRBV9	TRBD2	few	TRBJ2-1	TGTGCCAGCAGCGTAGCGGGAGGTCCGGATGAGCAGTTCTTC	CASSVAGGPDEQFF
TRBV4-3	NA	few	TRBJ2-7	TGCGCCAGCAGCCAACTGGACAGACAAGACTACGAGCAGTACTTC	CASSQLDRQDYEQYF
TRBV2	NA	NA	TRBJ1-2	TGTGCCAGCAGTGAAGCGCTTCAACGGTCCGCTGGGGGCTACACCTTC	CASSEALQRSAGGYTF
TRBV14	TRBD1	many	TRBJ1-2	TGTGCCAGCAGCCAAGCCGGGACAGGGGGCCACGGCTACACCTTC	CASSQAGTGGHGYTF
TRBV9	NA	many	TRBJ1-5	TGTGCCAGCAGCGTAGACGGTAGCAATCAGCCCCAGCATTTT	CASSVDGSNQPQHF
TRBV12-3/TRBV12-4	NA	few	TRBJ2-5	TGTGCCAGCAACGGTGCAACACAAGAGACCCAGTACTTC	CASNGATQETQYF
TRBV4-3	NA	few	TRBJ2-1	TGCGCCAGCAGCCAAGATTTGGGCTATTCAGGCAATGAGCAGTTCTTC	CASSQDLGYSGNEQFF
TRBV29-1	NA	few	TRBJ2-7	TGCAGCGTTGTGGCCATTGGCCACGAGCAGTACTTC	CSVVAIGHEQYF
TRBV9	TRBD1	NA	TRBJ2-1	TGTGCCAGCAGCACAACCGGGACAGGGGGTCTCGATGAGCAGTTCTTC	CASSTTGTGGLDEQFF
TRBV29-1	TRBD2	NA	TRBJ2-1	TGCAGCGAGACAGAGCGGGAGGGCTTAAATGAGCAGTTCTTC	CSETEREGLNEQFF
TRBV6-2/TRBV6-3	NA	NA	TRBJ2-5	TGTGCCAGCGGGACTCAGGGGGAGACCCAGTACTTC	CASGTQGETQYF
TRBV30	TRBD1	NA	TRBJ2-3	TGTGCCTGGAGCGGACAGGGGTTTGGAAATACGCAGTATTTT	CAWSGQGFGNTQYF
TRBV18	NA	few	TRBJ1-1	TGTGCCAGCTCACTCTTGGCCCTGGGCACTGAAGCTTTCTTT	CASSLLALGTEAFF
TRBV7-6	NA	NA	TRBJ2-2	TGTGCCAGCAGCTTCGCCGCCACCGGGGAGCTGTTTTTT	CASSFAATGELFF
TRBV29-1	NA	few	TRBJ1-3	TGCAGCGTTGACAACTCTGGAAACACCATATATTTT	CSVDNSGNTIYF
TRBV6-2/TRBV6-3	NA	few	TRBJ2-2	TGTGCCAGCAGCCAAGGACAGTACACCGGGGAGCTGTTTTTT	CASSQGQYTGELFF
TRBV28	NA	NA	TRBJ2-4	TGTGCCAGCAGTTTTGCGGGATCCAAAAACATTCAGTACTTC	CASSFAGSKNIQYF
TRBV7-2	TRBD2	NA	TRBJ2-3	TGTGCCAGCAGCTTCCCGGGACTAGCGGGTCGCACAGATACGCAGTATTTT	CASSFPGLAGRTDTQYF
TRBV20-1	NA	NA	TRBJ2-1	TGCAGTGCTAACAGGGTCCACAATGAGCAGTTCTTC	CSANRVHNEQFF
TRBV7-9	NA	few	TRBJ1-6	TGTGCCACCAGCCCGCGGGCGGCGCCAACTTCACCCCTCCACTTT	CATSPRAAPTSPLHF
TRBV6-5	TRBD2	NA	TRBJ2-2	TGTGCCAGCAGTTCCCCGACTAGCGCTCCCGGGGAGCTGTTTTTT	CASSSPTSAPGELFF
TRBV7-2	TRBD2	few	TRBJ2-2	TGTGCCAGCAGCCAGAGCGGGGGCAGGACCGGGGAGCTGTTTTTT	CASSQSGGRTGELFF
TRBV7-7	NA	many	TRBJ2-7	TGTGCTAGCAGCTTTTCCGGGACATCTTCCTCCTACGAGCAGTACTTC	CASSFSGTSSSYEQYF
TRBV27	NA	NA	TRBJ1-1	TGTGCCAGCGGGCAATCAGACAGGAACACTGAAGCTTTCTTT	CASGQSDRNTEAFF
TRBV25-1	TRBD1	few	TRBJ1-1	TGTGCCAGCAGTGAGACAGGGGGCTTTGAAGCTTTCTTT	CASSETGGFEAFF
TRBV12-3/TRBV12-4	NA	NA	TRBJ1-1	TGTGCCAGCAGGAAACAGGGGAACACTGAAGCTTTCTTT	CASRKQGNTEAFF
TRBV30	TRBD1	NA	TRBJ1-5	TGTGCCTGGAGTTCGGGAGCGGGACAGGGGAAGGAGAGACAGCCCCAGCATTTT	CAWSSGAGQGKERQPQHF
TRBV20-1	NA	few	TRBJ2-7	TGCAGTGCTAGAGACGGGTCCCAGCCCTCCGAGCAGTACTTC	CSARDGSQPSEQYF
TRBV6-5	TRBD2	NA	TRBJ2-2	TGTGCCAGCAGTTACGGCGGGGGGGGCACCGGGGAGCTGTTTTTT	CASSYGGGGTGELFF
TRBV28	NA	many	TRBJ1-2	TGTGCCAGCAGTCCGGACAGTCGGAACTATGGCTACACCTTC	CASSPDSRNYGYTF
TRBV4-1	NA	few	TRBJ2-3	TGCGCCAGCAGCCAAGATGACGGCGGGGTCACAGATACGCAGTATTTT	CASSQDDGGVTDTQYF
TRBV11-2	TRBD2	few	TRBJ2-7	TGTGCCAGCAGCGCGTTAGCGGGAGGGCCCTACCGGGCCTACGAGCAGTACTTC	CASSALAGGPYRAYEQYF
TRBV29-1	NA	NA	TRBJ2-7	TGCAGCGTTGCTCCCCGACTGCGAAGCGGCGAGCAGTACTTC	CSVAPRLRSGEQYF
TRBV7-6	NA	many	TRBJ2-7	TGTGCCAGCGAGGGGGAAGGTACTCGGGAGCAGTACTTC	CASEGEGTREQYF
TRBV24-1	NA	NA	TRBJ2-1	TGTGCCACCAGTGATTCCTGGAGGAATGAGCAGTTCTTC	CATSDSWRNEQFF
TRBV18	NA	NA	TRBJ2-1	TGTGCCAGCTCCCCGTTGAGAGTGGACAATGAGCAGTTCTTC	CASSPLRVDNEQFF
TRBV20-1	NA	few	TRBJ2-2	TGCTGTGCTAGGGAATACAGGAGAACGAACACCGGGGAGCTGTTTTTT	CCAREYRRTNTGELFF
TRBV10-2	NA	NA	TRBJ2-1	TGCGCCAGCAGTGAGTCTCGGGCCTACAATGAGCAGTTCTTC	CASSESRAYNEQFF
TRBV20-1	NA	few	TRBJ1-3	TGCAGTGCTAGCCTCTCCAGCTCTGGAAACACCATATATTTT	CSASLSSSGNTIYF